The clone carrying this TCR beta chain was counted once. Antigen: not known. This sample stems from a study of vaccination and CD4 T cells after COVID-19. Germline CDR1 and CDR2: KGHSH and LQKENI. The CDR3 is 13 residues long. V lost 2 bases, J lost 4 bases, and 1 base stayed unmatched. Treatment given: roughly 10-day PBMC culture with coronavirus spike peptide pools or control peptides (ViraFEST assay). Positive PCR dates covered March to December 2020, before US Alpha, Beta and Delta variants. Scientists ran DNA taken from cultured CD4+ T cells through the Oncomine TCR Beta short-read assay for sequencing. TCRdb processed the PCR reads anew with MiXCR; each CDR3 protein has one entry. The table shows over 10,000 distinct CDR3 sequences, with 75% occurring only once.

Source material: CD4+ T cells from blood, cultured in vitro. V and J are TRBV18 and TRBJ2-5; TRBD2 matches at 7 bases. The sequence was collected from a human donor who had recovered from COVID-19. This CDR3 is CASSPGGGETQYF. The CDR3 DNA is TGTGCCAGCTCACCAGGGGGGGGAGAGACCCAGTACTTC.